Sequencing of this T cell receptor (beta chain) was carried out in a study of post-analysis software for immune sequencing data. Overall study: The courses of disease that were included comprised relapsing-remitting, secondary progressive and progressive-relapsing multiple sclerosis. Whole-study results and caveats: Among multiple sclerosis patients, normalized Chao1 diversity was significantly below that of controls. Patients showed TRBV5-6, TRBV5-1 and TRBV20-1 among five TRBV segments more frequent than in controls.

Incorporated into the TCR beta cDNA libraries were unique molecular identifiers, which served to reduce PCR and sequencing biases. cDNA molecules numbering 450,000 to 650,000 came from about 0.94 to 9.7 million T cells. Each CDR3 protein is one row after TCRdb ran MiXCR on the PCR reads. The sample contains 820,000 or so distinct CDR3 sequences, around 50% of which appear only once. CDR1 SGHTA and CDR2 FQGTGA come from the germline V gene. CDR3 length equals 16 residues. V was shortened by 1 base and J by 0 bases, with 13 bases between the two germline ends. Worth noting for this clonotype: The antigen is not known.

This chain uses TRBV7-3 with TRBJ2-7; D possibly corresponds to TRBD1 (5 bases). The sequencing sample was made of blood. This TCR derives from a girl aged 10 to 17 with multiple sclerosis. The CDR3 region has the DNA TGTGCCAGCAGCTTAAGAGACAGAAACAGCTCCTACGAGCAGTACTTC. It translates to CASSLRDRNSSYEQYF.